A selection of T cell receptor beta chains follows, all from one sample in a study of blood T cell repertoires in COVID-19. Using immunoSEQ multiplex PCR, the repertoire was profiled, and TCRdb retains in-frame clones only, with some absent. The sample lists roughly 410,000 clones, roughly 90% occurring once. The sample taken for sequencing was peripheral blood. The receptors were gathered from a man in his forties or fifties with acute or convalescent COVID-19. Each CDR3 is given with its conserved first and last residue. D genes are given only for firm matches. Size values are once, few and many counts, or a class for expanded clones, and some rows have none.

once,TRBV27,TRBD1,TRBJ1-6,TGTGCCAGCAGTTTACTCTCACAGGGGGTCACACCCCTCCACTTT,CASSLLSQGVTPLHF
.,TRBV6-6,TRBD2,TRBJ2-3,TGTGCCAGCAGCGTGATAGCGGGAGGGTCTGATACGCAGTATTTT,CASSVIAGGSDTQYF
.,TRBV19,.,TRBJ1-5,TGTGCCAGTAGTATTAGTGGAACAGCCAATCAGCCCCAGCATTTT,CASSISGTANQPQHF
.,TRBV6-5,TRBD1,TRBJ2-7,TGTGCCAGCAGTTACGGGGTTGGACAGGGGTACGAGCAGTACTTC,CASSYGVGQGYEQYF
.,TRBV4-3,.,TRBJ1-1,TGCGCCAGCAGCCAAGATGTAGCAGGGCGGATGAACACTGAAGCTTTCTTT,CASSQDVAGRMNTEAFF
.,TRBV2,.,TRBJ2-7,TGTGCCAGCAGTGATCGCGCTCCCGAGCAGTACTTC,CASSDRAPEQYF
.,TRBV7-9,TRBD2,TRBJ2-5,TGTGCCAGCAGGGGTGAACTAGCGGAGACCCAGTACTTC,CASRGELAETQYF
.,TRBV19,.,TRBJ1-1,TGTGCCAGTAGTTTTATGAGAGAGGCTGAAGCTTTCTTT,CASSFMREAEAFF
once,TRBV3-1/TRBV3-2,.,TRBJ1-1,TGTGCCAGCAGCCAAGGGCAGCGCGGCCCGTTCATGAACACTGAAGCTTTCTTT,CASSQGQRGPFMNTEAFF
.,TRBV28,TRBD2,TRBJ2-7,TGTGCCAGCAGCCTAGCGGGAGGGCCTGTCTACGAGCAGTACTTC,CASSLAGGPVYEQYF
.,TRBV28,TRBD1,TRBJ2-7,TGTGCCAGCAGTGTGGGACAGACCTACGAGCAGTACTTC,CASSVGQTYEQYF
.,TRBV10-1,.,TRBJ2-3,TGCGCCAGCGGAGGGGGCGTCCAAGCGGGACTAGGCACAGATACGCAGTATTTT,CASGGGVQAGLGTDTQYF
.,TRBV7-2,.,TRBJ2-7,TGTGCCAGCAGCTTATCTCGGGTAGGGCAGTACTTC,CASSLSRVGQYF
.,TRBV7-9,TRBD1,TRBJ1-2,TGTGCCAGCAGCCGGACAGGGGAGGTTGGCTACACCTTC,CASSRTGEVGYTF
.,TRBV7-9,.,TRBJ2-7,TGTGCCAGCAGCCGGGTGTGGTCCTACGAGCAGTACTTC,CASSRVWSYEQYF
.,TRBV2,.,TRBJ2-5,TGTGCCAGCATCTCAGCGGAACAAGAGACCCAGTACTTC,CASISAEQETQYF
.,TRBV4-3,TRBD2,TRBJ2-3,TGCGCCAGCAGCCAAGACCGGACTAGCGGGGGCACAGATACGCAGTATTTT,CASSQDRTSGGTDTQYF
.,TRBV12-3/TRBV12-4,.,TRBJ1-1,TGTGCCAGCAGACCAAGCAGGGGTTCTGAAGCTTTCTTT,CASRPSRGSEAFF
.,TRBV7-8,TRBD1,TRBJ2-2,TGTGCCAGCAGCTTACGGGACAGGGAAATGACCGGGGAGCTGTTTTTT,CASSLRDREMTGELFF
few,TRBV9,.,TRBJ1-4,TGTGCCAGCAGCGCCGGGGGGCTTGGTGAAAAACTGTTTTTT,CASSAGGLGEKLFF
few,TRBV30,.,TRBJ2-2,TGTGCCTGGGACTCCGAAGCCGGGGAGCTGTTTTTT,CAWDSEAGELFF
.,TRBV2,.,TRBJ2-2,TGTGCCAGCAGTGATGGACAAACCGGGGAGCTGTTTTTT,CASSDGQTGELFF
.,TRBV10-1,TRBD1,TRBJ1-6,TGCGCCAGCAGTGCGGGACAGGGCCTAAATTCACCCCTCCACTTT,CASSAGQGLNSPLHF
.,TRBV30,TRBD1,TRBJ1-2,TGTGCCTGGAGTCTGCAGGGGGTCCGTTTC,CAWSLQGVRF
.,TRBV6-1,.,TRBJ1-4,TGTGCCAGCAGTGAAGATGGTGAAGGGAGGGGTGAAAAACTGTTTTTT,CASSEDGEGRGEKLFF
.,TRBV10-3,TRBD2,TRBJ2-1,TGTGCCACCGAAGCGGGAGAGGGTGAGCAGTTCTTC,CATEAGEGEQFF
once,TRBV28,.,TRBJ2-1,TGTGCCAGCAGTTTGGGTCAGGGGAACTACAATGAGCAGTTCTTC,CASSLGQGNYNEQFF
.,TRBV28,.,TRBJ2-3,TGTGCCAGCAGTATAGGCACAGATACGCAGTATTTT,CASSIGTDTQYF
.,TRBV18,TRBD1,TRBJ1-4,TGTGCCAGCTCACCAACTGCGGGACAGGGTAATGAAAAACTGTTTTTT,CASSPTAGQGNEKLFF